Below are 30 T cell receptor beta chains sequenced from a single sample in a study of tumor and adjacent non-tumor tissue in lung cancer. Three rounds of nested PCR, following a modified ARM-PCR protocol, produced the TCRbeta library. TCRdb called the multiplex PCR reads again in MiXCR, with one record for every CDR3 protein. The data hold tens of thousands of distinct CDR3 sequences, with 65% to 75% observed a single time. This sample's RNA came from whole unsorted tissue. The normal lung tissue was taken more than 3 cm from the tumor edge. Material for sequencing was distant non-tumor lung tissue. Receptors were obtained from a woman in her forties or fifties with non-small cell lung cancer.

This clonotype came up many times. The chain recombines TRBV4-3 with TRBJ2-1; 11 bases align to TRBD2. Trimming removed 4 bases from V and 0 bases from J; junction bases left unmatched: 11. The CDR3 covers 19 residues. Germline V gene lookup returns CDR1 LGHNA and CDR2 YSLEER. CDR3: CASSREGSGRVSSYNEQFF. The CDR3 region has the DNA TGCGCCAGCAGCCGCGAGGGTAGCGGGAGGGTTAGCTCCTACAATGAGCAGTTCTTC.

A remark on this clonotype: The junction shows a germline mismatch at one end, possibly a read error. The chain uses TRBV6-2 or TRBV6-3 and TRBJ2-1; TRBD2 aligns across 13 bases. Germline assignment: CDR1 MNHEY and CDR2 SVGEGT. This CDR3 spans 16 amino acids. CDR3 nucleotides: TGCGCCAGCAGGGGCCCCCGGACTAGCGGGAGCCATGAGCAGTTCTTC. This codes for CASRGPRTSGSHEQFF.

Of note for this clonotype: With a much larger clone just one base away, this may be a read error. J is TRBJ2-2 and V is TRBV30; TRBD2 agrees at 7 bases. V gave up 6 bases and J gave up 5 bases; unmatched junction bases: 9. This CDR3 contains 14 residues. Looked up from germline, CDR1 is GTSNPN and CDR2 is SVGIG (reference sequence). Here the CDR3 DNA reads TGTGCCTGTCGAAACGGGGGGACGACCGGGGAGCTGTTTTTT. Translation gives CACRNGGTTGELFF.

About this clonotype itself: The CDR3 ends on some other residue instead of the conserved phenylalanine or tryptophan, so this is likely a read error. The chain uses TRBV11-1 and TRBJ1-1; D uncertain. Trimming shortened V by 3 bases and J by 7 bases, and 15 bases separated the two germline ends. Germline V lookup: CDR1 SGHAT, CDR2 FQDESV (reference sequence). The CDR3 is made up of 14 amino acids. As DNA, the CDR3 is TGTGCCAGCAGCTTGAAGGAGTTGAGCAGTGAAGCTTTCTCT. Amino acids: CASSLKELSSEAFS.

To note about this clonotype: This may be a read error, as it is one base from a much larger clone. The chain employs TRBV24-1 and TRBJ2-1, with TRBD2 matching 14 bases. Germline values: CDR1 KGHDR, CDR2 SFDVKD. CDR3 size: 16 residues. The CDR3 here is CATSDRLAGGLNEPFF. DNA for the CDR3: TGTGCCACCAGTGACCGACTAGCGGGAGGGTTGAATGAGCCGTTCTTC.

A remark on this clonotype: An end of the junction does not agree with germline; a read error may underlie this. The rearrangement joins TRBV20-1 to TRBJ2-7; 14 positions agree with TRBD2. The germline V gene encodes CDR1 DFQATT and CDR2 SNEGSKA (reference sequence). The CDR3 totals 14 residues. The chain's CDR3 is CSAGPGLAGDEQYF. CDR3 coding DNA: TGCAGTGCTGGACCGGGACTAGCGGGAGACGAACAGTACTTC.

About this clonotype itself: The junction differs from germline at one of its ends, possibly a read error. The chain recombines TRBV29-1 with TRBJ2-1, with D unclear. Germline lookup yields CDR1 SQVTM and CDR2 ANQGSEA. CDR3 length equals 11 residues. This CDR3 reads CRVDGDNEQFF. The CDR3, as DNA: TGCAGGGTTGACGGAGACAATGAGCAGTTCTTC.

This clonotype appeared a few times. This may come from a read error, since a much larger clone is one base off. Likely a read error: the CDR3 ends without its conserved phenylalanine or tryptophan. The chain uses TRBV29-1 and TRBJ1-2; D ambiguous. The CDR3 is 12 amino acids. Trimming took 7 bases from V and 3 from J, leaving 12 bases between them. Germline CDR1 reads SQVTM; CDR2 reads ANQGSEA. CDR3 residues: CSATDLDYGYTL. The CDR3 bases are TGCAGCGCCACAGACTTAGACTATGGCTACACCCTC.

With respect to this clonotype: A much larger clone differs from this one at a single base, so this may be a read error. V is TRBV6-1 and J is TRBJ2-3; D gene unclear. This CDR3 comprises 13 residues. Germline loops: CDR1 MNHNS, CDR2 SASEGT. CDR3 bases: TGTACCAGCAGTCACCTTTTGAGGGATACGCAGTATTTT. The encoded protein is CTSSHLLRDTQYF.

Comments on this clonotype: One junction end disagrees with the germline gene, perhaps due to a read error. This chain links TRBV20-1 with TRBJ2-5; D unresolved. Germline V CDR1 and CDR2: DFQATT, SNEGSKA (reference sequence). There are 14 residues in the CDR3. CDR3 coding DNA: TGCAATGCCCAGTACCAAGTGATCCAAGAGATCCAGTACTTT. Protein: CNAQYQVIQEIQYF.

Regarding this clonotype: The conserved final phenylalanine or tryptophan is absent from the CDR3, which likely points to a read error. This rearrangement joins TRBV20-1 to TRBJ1-1, with 7 bases matching TRBD1. The ends lost 5 bases at V and 4 bases at J; junction bases unmatched: 7. The CDR3 runs 13 residues. The germline V gene has CDR1 DFQATT and CDR2 SNEGSKA (reference sequence). CDR3 bases: TGCAGTGCTCCGACAGGGAGGAGCACTGAAGCTTTCTCT. Translating it yields CSAPTGRSTEAFS.

A note on this clonotype: A much bigger clone sits one base away, suggesting this may be a read error. V and J are TRBV6-5 and TRBJ1-2; D ambiguous. Trimming stripped 2 bases from V and 1 base from J, with 11 bases between. The length of the CDR3 is 15 residues. Germline assignment: CDR1 MNHEY and CDR2 SVGAGI. The DNA of the CDR3 is TGTGCCAGCAGTTACAGATACAAAGATAACTATGGCTACACCTTC. It translates to CASSYRYKDNYGYTF.

This chain uses TRBV11-3 with TRBJ2-1, with D unresolved. This CDR3 spans 14 amino acids. Germline CDR1 reads SGHNT; CDR2 reads YENEEA. V was clipped by 5 bases and J by 7 bases, with 15 bases between them. As DNA, the CDR3 is TGTGCCAGCAGCGCCCCCGGCCTTGCAAATGAGCAGTTCTTC. It is translated as CASSAPGLANEQFF.

A remark on this clonotype: A much larger clonotype is one base distant, so this may be a read error. The chain uses TRBV20-1 and TRBJ2-2; weak D call: TRBD2 (5 bases). The V gene's germline CDR1 is DFQATT and CDR2 SNEGSKA (reference sequence). This CDR3 contains 15 residues. The CDR3 is CSTRDPSHNTGELFF. As DNA, the CDR3 is TGCAGTACTAGAGACCCGAGCCATAACACCGGGGAGCTGTTTTTT.

On this clonotype: This clone may be a read error of a much larger clone one base away. J is TRBJ1-1 and V is TRBV28; D gene uncertain. Trimming took off 6 bases at V and 4 bases at J, with 15 bases between the two ends. This CDR3 is built from 14 residues. The germline gives CDR1 MDHEN, CDR2 SYDVKM. Here the CDR3 DNA reads TGTGCCAGCAGCAATTTAGGGAAATCCACTGAAGCTTTCTTT. It encodes CASSNLGKSTEAFF.

On this clonotype: Its ends do not fully match the called genes, so a read error is possible. The V and J genes are TRBV20-1 and TRBJ2-7; D is unclear. The CDR3 is 13 amino acids. Germline-derived CDR1 and CDR2 are DFQATT and SNEGSKA (reference sequence). CDR3 in DNA: TGCAGTGCTACCAGCATATACTCCTACAAGCAGTACTTC. It encodes CSATSIYSYKQYF.

V and J are TRBV28 and TRBJ1-2; D possibly corresponds to TRBD1 (5 bases). There are 13 residues in the CDR3. V was pared by 5 bases and J by 5 bases, with 12 bases between. The germline gives CDR1 MDHEN, CDR2 SYDVKM. CDR3 sequence (DNA): TGTGCCAGCAGTGGGACGTCCCTTTATGGCTACACCTTC. This gives the protein CASSGTSLYGYTF.

To note about this clonotype: Compared with germline, one end of the junction differs, possibly owing to a read error. This chain connects TRBV11-2 to TRBJ2-7; perhaps TRBD1 as D (5 bases). This CDR3 has 15 amino acids. The germline gives CDR1 SGHAT, CDR2 FQNNGV. The CDR3 nucleotides are TGTGCCAGCAGCTCGGTAACAGGCCGGACCTACGAGCAGCACTTC. It specifies CASSSVTGRTYEQHF.

Points on this clonotype: One end of the junction does not line up with germline, which may come from a read error. This rearrangement joins TRBV4-2 to TRBJ2-3; possibly TRBD1 or TRBD2 for D (5 bases each). Per the germline V gene, CDR1 is LGHNA and CDR2 is YNFKEQ. There are 15 residues in the CDR3. Written as DNA, the CDR3 is TGTGCCAGCAACCAAGAAAGCGGAGGAACAGGTACGCAGTATTTT. As protein: CASNQESGGTGTQYF.

At least ten counts were recorded for this clonotype. The V call is TRBV4-1, the J call TRBJ1-3; possible D gene TRBD1, 5 bases. Germline-derived CDR1 and CDR2 are MGHRA and YSYEKL. The CDR3 extends over 18 amino acids. The V gene lost 1 base and the J gene lost 0 bases, with 16 bases spanning the gap. The CDR3 nucleotides are TGCGCCAGCAGCCAAGGGGGGGATCCAGACAGCTCTGGAAACACCATATATTTT. Protein product: CASSQGGDPDSSGNTIYF.

This chain uses TRBV7-9 with TRBJ1-4; D is uncertain. The CDR3 is made up of 15 amino acids. The V end lost 5 bases, the J end lost 5 bases, and 15 bases lay between the germline ends. Germline V gives CDR1 SEHNR, CDR2 FQNEAQ (reference sequence). The CDR3 DNA reads as TGTGCCAGCAGCCATGACCGAGGGAAAAATGAAAAACTGTTTTTT. Translated: CASSHDRGKNEKLFF.

Comment on this clonotype: A junction boundary mismatches the germline segment, possibly from a read error. The V and J genes are TRBV14 and TRBJ2-2, with 14 bases fitting TRBD2. The germline CDR1 and CDR2 sequences are SGHDN and FVKESK. CDR3 length: 19 residues. The CDR3 nucleotides read TGTGCCAGCAGCCCCTGGCCCCGACTAGCGGGAGGGCATACCGGGGAGCTGCTTTTT. Protein product: CASSPWPRLAGGHTGELLF.

Of note for this clonotype: A much larger clone lies a single base off, so this may be a read error. The V call is TRBV6-6, the J call TRBJ2-3, with 9 bases aligning to TRBD1. The CDR3 totals 16 residues. Germline-derived CDR1 and CDR2 are MNHNY and SVGAGI (reference sequence). The trim removed 5 bases at V and 5 bases at J, leaving 11 bases unmatched. This CDR3 reads CASSDITTGGEDTQYF. DNA of the CDR3: TGTGCCAGCAGTGACATCACCACAGGGGGCGAAGATACGCAGTATTTT.

A note on this clonotype: This may be a read error: a much more frequent sequence differs by one nucleotide. The chain recombines TRBV6-2 or TRBV6-3 with TRBJ2-3, with TRBD2 identical over 10 bases. V was clipped by 6 bases and J by 2 bases; unmatched bases: 5. Looked up from germline, CDR1 is MNHEY and CDR2 is SVGEGT. The CDR3 is made up of 15 amino acids. The CDR3 DNA sequence: TGTGCCAGCAGCATACTAGCGGGGAACACAGATACGCAGTATTTT. Translating gives CASSILAGNTDTQYF.

This chain joins TRBV28 and TRBJ2-7; TRBD2 is a possible D gene (7 bases). The germline V gene has CDR1 MDHEN and CDR2 SYDVKM. V was pared by 6 bases and J by 2 bases, with 14 bases between. The CDR3 runs to 14 residues. Here the CDR3 DNA reads TGTGCCAGCAGGCCAGGAGGGGGGGCCTACGAGCAGTACTTC. This sequence encodes CASRPGGGAYEQYF.

As for this clonotype: This could be a read error, since a much larger clone is one nucleotide away. The chain carries TRBV24-1 and TRBJ2-3; D gene ambiguous. The length of the CDR3 is 16 residues. V was shortened by 3 bases and J by 0 bases, with 12 bases between the two germline ends. The germline V gene encodes CDR1 KGHDR and CDR2 SFDVKD. Written as DNA, the CDR3 is TGTGCCACCAGTGATGTTAAACGGTCTAGCACAGATACGCAGTATTTT. Translating gives CATSDVKRSSTDTQYF.

This clonotype was counted ten times or more. The CDR3 bases are TGCAGTGGGGACAGAATAAACAATGAGCAGTTCTTC. Residues: CSGDRINNEQFF. The V gene is TRBV20-1, the J gene TRBJ2-1; 7 nucleotides line up with TRBD1. There are 12 residues in the CDR3. The V gene's germline CDR1 is DFQATT and CDR2 SNEGSKA (reference sequence). J was trimmed by 5 bases and V by 7 bases; bases with no gene match: 5.

This clonotype was counted ten times or more. This chain uses TRBV11-2 with TRBJ2-7; the D gene is possibly TRBD1 (6 bases). V shed 2 bases and J shed 5 bases, with 19 bases lying between them. Germline CDR1 reads SGHAT; CDR2 reads FQNNGV. The CDR3 is made up of 16 amino acids. DNA of the CDR3: TGTGCCAGCAGCTTAACCCCAGGGGTAGCATGGAACGAGCAGTACTTC. This sequence encodes CASSLTPGVAWNEQYF.

This clonotype was observed once. A read error may produce the germline difference seen at one junction end. The chain couples TRBV20-1 to TRBJ2-5; D tentatively fits TRBD1 or TRBD2 (5 bases each). CDR1 and CDR2 from the germline V gene are DFQATT and SNEGSKA (reference sequence). The CDR3 length is 15 residues. The CDR3 DNA reads TGCAGTGCCCCTAAAGTGGAAGGAGGACAAGAGACCCAATACTTC. Residues: CSAPKVEGGQETQYF.

Details on this clonotype: The conserved final phenylalanine or tryptophan is absent from the CDR3, which likely points to a read error. It is unclear where the CDR3 begins or ends on the DNA, so no DNA is shown, and the CDR3 is as TCRdb lists it. This sequence joins TRBV11-2 and TRBJ2-1. The CDR3 comprises 12 residues, both ends counted. Germline CDR1 and CDR2: SGHAT and FQNNGV. CDR3 sequence: CASGLLKNEHFI.